This T cell receptor (beta chain) stems from a study of T cell repertoires in cytomegalovirus infection. Germline CDR1 SGHRS, CDR2 YFSETQ. The V end was cut by 6 bases, the J end by 4 bases, with 16 bases between. The CDR3 runs to 14 residues. MiXCR was run by TCRdb on the reads, yielding one entry per CDR3 protein. The sample lists roughly 920,000 distinct CDR3 sequences; roughly 31% were seen once. Details on this clonotype: Its antigen is as yet unknown.

This TCR came from a human donor in good health (CMV status not recorded). Some clones in this sample may be carry-over from other donors' samples. This specimen consisted of cultured CD8+ T cells from PBMCs, obtained from culture after CMV antigen stimulation. The gene calls are TRBV5-1 and TRBJ2-5; D assignment may be TRBD1 or TRBD2 (6 bases each). The CDR3 region has the DNA TGCGCCAGCAACCGGAGGGGGGATTTAGAGACCCAGTACTTC. Translation gives CASNRRGDLETQYF.